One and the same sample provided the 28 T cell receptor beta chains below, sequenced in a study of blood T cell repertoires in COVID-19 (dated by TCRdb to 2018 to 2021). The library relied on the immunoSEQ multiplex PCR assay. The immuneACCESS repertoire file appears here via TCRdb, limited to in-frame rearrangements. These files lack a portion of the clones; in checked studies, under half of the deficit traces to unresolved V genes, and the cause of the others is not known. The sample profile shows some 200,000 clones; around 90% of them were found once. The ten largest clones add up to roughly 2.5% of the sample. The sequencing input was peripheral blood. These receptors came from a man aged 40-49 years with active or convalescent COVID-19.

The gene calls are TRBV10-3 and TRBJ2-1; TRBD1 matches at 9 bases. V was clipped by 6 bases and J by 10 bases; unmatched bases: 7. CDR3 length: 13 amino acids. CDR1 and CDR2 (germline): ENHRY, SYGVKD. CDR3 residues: CAIRGDRAGEQFF. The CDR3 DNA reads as TGTGCCATCAGGGGGGACAGGGCGGGCGAGCAGTTCTTC.

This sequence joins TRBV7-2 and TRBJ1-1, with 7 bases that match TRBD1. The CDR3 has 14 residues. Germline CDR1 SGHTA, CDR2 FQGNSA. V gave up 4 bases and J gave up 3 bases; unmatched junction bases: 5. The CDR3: CASSWDSEDTEAFF. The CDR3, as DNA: TGTGCCAGCAGCTGGGACAGCGAGGACACTGAAGCTTTCTTT.

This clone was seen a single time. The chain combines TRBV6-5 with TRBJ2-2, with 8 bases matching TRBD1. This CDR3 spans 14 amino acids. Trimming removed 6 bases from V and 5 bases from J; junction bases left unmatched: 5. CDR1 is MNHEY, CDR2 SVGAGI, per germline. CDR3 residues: CASSGQGLTGELFF. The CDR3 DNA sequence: TGTGCCAGCAGCGGACAGGGACTTACCGGGGAGCTGTTTTTT.

In DNA, the CDR3 is TGCGCCAGCCGGAGGCACATGAACACTGAAGCTTTCTTT. Translated, it gives CASRRHMNTEAFF. The V and J genes are TRBV5-1 and TRBJ1-1; no clear D. With 7 bases removed from V and 0 bases from J, the gap between germline ends came to 10 bases. The CDR3 has 13 amino acids. The V gene's germline CDR1 is SGHRS and CDR2 YFSETQ.

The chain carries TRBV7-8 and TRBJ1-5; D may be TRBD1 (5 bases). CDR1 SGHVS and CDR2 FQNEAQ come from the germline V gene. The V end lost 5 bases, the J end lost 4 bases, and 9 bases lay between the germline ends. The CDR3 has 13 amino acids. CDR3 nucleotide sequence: TGTGCCAGCAGCCGGGGACTGAATCAGCCCCAGCATTTT. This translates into CASSRGLNQPQHF.

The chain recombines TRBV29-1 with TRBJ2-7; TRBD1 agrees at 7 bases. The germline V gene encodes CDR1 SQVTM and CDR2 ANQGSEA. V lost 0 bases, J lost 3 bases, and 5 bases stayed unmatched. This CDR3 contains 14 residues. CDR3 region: CSVEEGAGGYEQYF. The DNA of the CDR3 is TGCAGCGTTGAAGAAGGCGCAGGGGGCTACGAGCAGTACTTC.

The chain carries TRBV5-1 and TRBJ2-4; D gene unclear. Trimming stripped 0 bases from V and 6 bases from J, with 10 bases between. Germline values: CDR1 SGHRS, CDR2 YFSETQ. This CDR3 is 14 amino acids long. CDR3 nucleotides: TGCGCCAGCAGCTTGGCGGCGGAGACAAACATTCAGTACTTC. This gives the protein CASSLAAETNIQYF.

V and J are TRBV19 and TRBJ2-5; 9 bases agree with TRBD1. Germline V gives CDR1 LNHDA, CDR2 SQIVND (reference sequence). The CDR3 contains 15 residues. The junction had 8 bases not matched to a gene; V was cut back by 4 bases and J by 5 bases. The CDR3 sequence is CASSTGQGRAETQYF. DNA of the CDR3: TGTGCCAGTAGTACCGGACAGGGGAGGGCCGAGACCCAGTACTTC.

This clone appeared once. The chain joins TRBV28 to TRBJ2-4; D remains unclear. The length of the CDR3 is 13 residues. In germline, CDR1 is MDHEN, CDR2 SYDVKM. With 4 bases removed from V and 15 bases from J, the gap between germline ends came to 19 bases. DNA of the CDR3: TGTGCCAGCAGTTCATCCATTACAAATAAGTGGTACTTC. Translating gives CASSSSITNKWYF.

The CDR3 region is CATSDPGQITDTQYF. CDR3 DNA: TGTGCCACCAGTGACCCGGGACAGATCACAGATACGCAGTATTTT. V usage is TRBV24-1 and J usage is TRBJ2-3; 7 positions match TRBD1. Germline V gene sequence: CDR1 KGHDR, CDR2 SFDVKD. V gave up 4 bases and J gave up 2 bases; unmatched junction bases: 5. CDR3 length: 15 amino acids.

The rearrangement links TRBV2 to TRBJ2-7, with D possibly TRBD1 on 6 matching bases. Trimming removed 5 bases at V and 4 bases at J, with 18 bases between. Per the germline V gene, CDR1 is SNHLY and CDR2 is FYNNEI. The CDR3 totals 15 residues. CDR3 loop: CASSLRDTFNYEQYF. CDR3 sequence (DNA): TGTGCCAGCAGTTTACGGGACACTTTCAATTACGAGCAGTACTTC.

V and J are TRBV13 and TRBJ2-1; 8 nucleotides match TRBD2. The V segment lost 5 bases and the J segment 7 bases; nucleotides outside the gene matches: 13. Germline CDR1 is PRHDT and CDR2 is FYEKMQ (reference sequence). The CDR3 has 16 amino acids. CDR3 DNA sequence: TGTGCCAGCAGCCGGCGCGGGGGGCCGGGTATGAATGAGCAGTTCTTC. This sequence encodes CASSRRGGPGMNEQFF.

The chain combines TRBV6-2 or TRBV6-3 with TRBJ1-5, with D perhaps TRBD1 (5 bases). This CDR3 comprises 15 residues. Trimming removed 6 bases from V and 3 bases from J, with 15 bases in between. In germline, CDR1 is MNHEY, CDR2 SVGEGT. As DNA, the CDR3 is TGTGCCAGCAGGCCTAGGCGGGGGAACAATCAGCCCCAGCATTTT. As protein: CASRPRRGNNQPQHF.

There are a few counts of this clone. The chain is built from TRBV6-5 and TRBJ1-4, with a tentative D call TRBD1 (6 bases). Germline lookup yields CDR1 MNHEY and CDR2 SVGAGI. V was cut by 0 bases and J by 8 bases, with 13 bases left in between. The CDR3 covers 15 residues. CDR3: CASSYSGGEREKLFF. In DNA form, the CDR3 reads TGTGCCAGCAGTTACTCAGGGGGGGAGCGAGAAAAACTGTTTTTT.

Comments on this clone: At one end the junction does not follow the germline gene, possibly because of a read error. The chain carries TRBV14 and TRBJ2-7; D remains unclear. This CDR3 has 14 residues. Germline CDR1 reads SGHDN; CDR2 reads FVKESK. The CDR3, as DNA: TGTGCCAGCAGCCAAGATTCCGTGTCCTCCGAGCAGTACTTC. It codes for CASSQDSVSSEQYF.

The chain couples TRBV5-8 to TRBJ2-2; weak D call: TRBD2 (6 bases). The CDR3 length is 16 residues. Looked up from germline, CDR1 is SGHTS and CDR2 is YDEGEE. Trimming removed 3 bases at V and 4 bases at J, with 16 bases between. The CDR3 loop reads CASSSASVLFTGELFF. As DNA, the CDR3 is TGTGCCAGCAGCTCGGCTAGCGTTTTGTTCACCGGGGAGCTGTTTTTT.

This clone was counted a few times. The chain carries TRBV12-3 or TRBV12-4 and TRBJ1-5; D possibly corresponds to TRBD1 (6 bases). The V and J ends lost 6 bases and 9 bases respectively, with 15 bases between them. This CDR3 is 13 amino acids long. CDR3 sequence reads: CASSTTGQLPQHF. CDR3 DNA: TGTGCCAGCAGCACCACCGGACAGTTGCCCCAGCATTTT.

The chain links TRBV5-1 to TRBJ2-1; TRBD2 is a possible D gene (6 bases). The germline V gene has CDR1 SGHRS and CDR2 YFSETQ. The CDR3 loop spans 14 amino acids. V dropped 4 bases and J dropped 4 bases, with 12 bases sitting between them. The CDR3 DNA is TGCGCCAGCAGCGGAGGGGTTAATTACAATGAGCAGTTCTTC. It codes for CASSGGVNYNEQFF.

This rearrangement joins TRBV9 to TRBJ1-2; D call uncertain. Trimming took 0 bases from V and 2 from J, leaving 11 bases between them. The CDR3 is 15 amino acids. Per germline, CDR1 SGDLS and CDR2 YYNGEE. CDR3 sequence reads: CASSVGSGLNYGYTF. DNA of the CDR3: TGTGCCAGCAGCGTAGGATCCGGACTCAACTATGGCTACACCTTC.

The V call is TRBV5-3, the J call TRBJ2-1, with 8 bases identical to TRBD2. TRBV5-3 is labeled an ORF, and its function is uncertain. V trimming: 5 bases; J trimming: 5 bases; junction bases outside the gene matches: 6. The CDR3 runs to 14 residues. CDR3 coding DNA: TGTGCCAGAAGACGCGGGGGGTGGCACAATGAGCAGTTCTTC. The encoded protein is CARRRGGWHNEQFF.

The CDR3 DNA reads as TGTGCCAGCAGCTCCTCGGTAGGACAGGGTGGTGAAAAACTGTTTTTT. Residues: CASSSSVGQGGEKLFF. V gene TRBV5-5 combines with J gene TRBJ1-4; 8 bases are a match to TRBD1. The V gene end was trimmed by 3 bases and the J gene end by 7 bases; junction bases not matched to a gene: 11. Germline-derived CDR1 and CDR2 are SGHKS and YYEKEE (reference sequence). This CDR3 spans 16 amino acids.

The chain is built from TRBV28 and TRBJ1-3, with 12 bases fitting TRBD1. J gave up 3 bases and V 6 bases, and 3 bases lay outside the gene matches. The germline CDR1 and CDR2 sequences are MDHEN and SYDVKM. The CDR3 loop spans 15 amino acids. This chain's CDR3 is CASRGQGAGGNTIYF. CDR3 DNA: TGTGCCAGCAGGGGACAGGGGGCAGGTGGAAACACCATATATTTT.

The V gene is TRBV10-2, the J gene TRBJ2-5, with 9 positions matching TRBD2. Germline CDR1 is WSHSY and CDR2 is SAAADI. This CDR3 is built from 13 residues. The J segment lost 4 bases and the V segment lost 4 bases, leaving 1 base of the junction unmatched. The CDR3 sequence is CASSGSGGETQYF. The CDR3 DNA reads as TGCGCCAGCAGTGGTAGCGGGGGAGAGACCCAGTACTTC.

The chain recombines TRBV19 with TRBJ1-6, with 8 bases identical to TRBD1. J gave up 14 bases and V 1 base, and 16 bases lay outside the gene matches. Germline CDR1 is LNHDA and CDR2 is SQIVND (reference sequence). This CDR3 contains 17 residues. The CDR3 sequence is CASSIGFPGTGGLSLHF. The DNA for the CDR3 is TGTGCCAGTAGTATAGGATTTCCCGGGACAGGTGGGTTGTCCCTCCACTTT.

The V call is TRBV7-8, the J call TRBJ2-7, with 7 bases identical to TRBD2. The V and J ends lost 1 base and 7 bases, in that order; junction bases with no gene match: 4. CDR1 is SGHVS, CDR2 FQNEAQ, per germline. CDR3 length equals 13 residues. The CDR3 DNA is TGTGCCAGCAGCTTAGGGGGTAGCGGGGAGCAGTACTTC. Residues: CASSLGGSGEQYF.

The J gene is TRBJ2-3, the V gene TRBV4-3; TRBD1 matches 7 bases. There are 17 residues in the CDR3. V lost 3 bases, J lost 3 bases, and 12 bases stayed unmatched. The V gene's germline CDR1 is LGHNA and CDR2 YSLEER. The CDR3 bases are TGCGCCAGCAGCCAGGCCTATTCAGGACAGGCAACAGATACGCAGTATTTT. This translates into CASSQAYSGQATDTQYF.

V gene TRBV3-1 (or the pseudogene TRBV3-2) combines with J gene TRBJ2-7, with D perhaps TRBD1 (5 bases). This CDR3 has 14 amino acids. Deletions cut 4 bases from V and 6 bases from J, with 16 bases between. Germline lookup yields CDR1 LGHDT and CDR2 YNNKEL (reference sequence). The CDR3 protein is CASSPWQGQREQYF. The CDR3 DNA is TGTGCCAGCAGCCCTTGGCAGGGTCAGCGCGAGCAGTACTTC.

The CDR3 region is CSARQNEKLFF. CDR3 nucleotide sequence: TGCAGTGCTAGACAGAATGAAAAACTGTTTTTT. The chain recombines TRBV20-1 with TRBJ1-4; D remains unclear. V was cut by 2 bases and J by 5 bases, with 3 bases left in between. CDR3 length equals 11 residues. CDR1 is DFQATT, CDR2 SNEGSKA, per germline (reference sequence).